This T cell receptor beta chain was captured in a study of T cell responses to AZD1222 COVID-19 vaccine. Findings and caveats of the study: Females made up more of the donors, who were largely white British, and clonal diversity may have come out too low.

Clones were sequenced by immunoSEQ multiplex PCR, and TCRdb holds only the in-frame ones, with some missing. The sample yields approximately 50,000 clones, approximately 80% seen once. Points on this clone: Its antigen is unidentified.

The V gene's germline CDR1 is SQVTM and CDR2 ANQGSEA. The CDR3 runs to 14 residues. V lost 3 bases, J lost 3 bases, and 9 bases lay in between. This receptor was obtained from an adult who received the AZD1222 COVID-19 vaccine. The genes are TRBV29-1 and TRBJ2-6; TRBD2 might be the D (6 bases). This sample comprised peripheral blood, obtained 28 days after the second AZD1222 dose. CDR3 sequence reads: CSVDGGFGANVLTF. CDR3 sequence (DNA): TGCAGCGTTGATGGGGGGTTTGGGGCCAACGTCCTGACTTTC. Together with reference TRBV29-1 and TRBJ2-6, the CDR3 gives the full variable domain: SAVISQKPSRDICQRGTSLTIQCQVDSQVTMMFWYRQQPGQSLTLIATANQGSEATYESGFVIDKFPISRPNLTFSTLTVSNMSPEDSSIYLCSVDGGFGANVLTFGAGSRLTVL.